This entry lists 18 T cell receptor beta chains sequenced from one sample in a study of blood T cell repertoires in COVID-19. Assay: immunoSEQ multiplex PCR; the TCRdb copy retains only in-frame clones and omits some. The sample lists approximately 270,000 clones, approximately 91% seen once, with approximately 1.2% in the top ten. What was sequenced was PBMCs or T cells enriched from blood (not recorded which). All receptors come from a human donor in a cohort exposed to, infected with or recovered from COVID-19 (not recorded which). The donor label of this sample is uncertain.

The chain recombines TRBV9 with TRBJ2-5; D may be TRBD2 (5 bases). This CDR3 has 13 amino acids. Germline CDR1 SGDLS, CDR2 YYNGEE. Trimming took off 4 bases at V and 1 base at J, with 8 bases between the two ends. The DNA for the CDR3 is TGTGCCAGCAGCTACGGACTCCAAGAGACCCAGTACTTC. Protein product: CASSYGLQETQYF.

The chain recombines TRBV7-9 with TRBJ1-1; D is unclear. The length of the CDR3 is 14 residues. Germline CDR1 is SEHNR and CDR2 is FQNEAQ (reference sequence). The V and J ends lost 1 base and 3 bases respectively, with 9 bases between them. The CDR3 here is CASSLVDGDTEAFF. CDR3 DNA sequence: TGTGCCAGCAGCTTAGTAGACGGGGACACTGAAGCTTTCTTT.

V and J are TRBV28 and TRBJ1-6; D unresolved. Deletions cut 8 bases from V and 14 bases from J, with 16 bases between. The CDR3 extends over 12 amino acids. In germline, CDR1 is MDHEN, CDR2 SYDVKM. The CDR3 bases are TGTGCCAGCCTCCAGAGGCCTGTGACCCTCCACTTT. This codes for CASLQRPVTLHF.

The chain carries TRBV5-8 and TRBJ1-4, with D possibly being TRBD1 (5 bases). V was pared by 6 bases and J by 6 bases, with 12 bases between. This CDR3 is 13 amino acids long. Germline CDR1 and CDR2: SGHTS and YDEGEE. CDR3 residues: CASTPGEDEKLFF. The CDR3 bases are TGTGCCAGCACCCCGGGGGAGGATGAAAAACTGTTTTTT.

With respect to this clone: At one end the junction does not follow the germline gene, possibly because of a read error. The chain links TRBV30 to TRBJ2-2, with 15 bases fitting TRBD2. The length of the CDR3 is 17 residues. CDR1 and CDR2 from the germline V gene are GTSNPN and SVGIG (reference sequence). The DNA of the CDR3 is TGTGCCAGTACCGGGACTAGCGGGGGGATGAACGCCGGGGAGCTGTTTTTT. Amino acid sequence: CASTGTSGGMNAGELFF.

This clone was found once. The CDR3 is CASSPTGGYNEQFF. The CDR3 DNA reads TGTGCCAGCAGCCCGACAGGGGGTTACAATGAGCAGTTCTTC. The gene calls are TRBV6-5 and TRBJ2-1; 9 positions match TRBD1. Germline CDR1 is MNHEY and CDR2 is SVGAGI. The V gene end was trimmed by 6 bases and the J gene end by 4 bases; junction bases not matched to a gene: 4. The CDR3 has 14 amino acids.

The chain employs TRBV5-8 and TRBJ1-2; 11 nucleotides line up with TRBD1. Trimming at V came to 4 bases and at J to 5 bases, leaving 4 bases not matched to a gene. The CDR3 is 14 amino acids. Germline assignment: CDR1 SGHTS and CDR2 YDEGEE. The DNA of the CDR3 is TGTGCCAGCAGCCCGGACAGGGGGCTTTATGGCTACACCTTC. Its protein is CASSPDRGLYGYTF.

This chain links TRBV27 with TRBJ1-6; maybe TRBD1 (5 bases). Germline lookup yields CDR1 MNHEY and CDR2 SMNVEV (reference sequence). Trimming pared 11 bases from V and 7 bases from J, leaving 18 bases between. The CDR3 contains 14 residues. The CDR3 here is CAGKAGQGNSPLHF. In DNA form, the CDR3 reads TGTGCCGGAAAAGCTGGGCAGGGCAATTCACCCCTCCACTTT.

For the CDR3, the DNA is TGCGCCAGCAGCCGGCCGGGACAGGGAGTGAAAGGCTACACCTTC. Protein sequence: CASSRPGQGVKGYTF. The V and J genes are TRBV4-1 and TRBJ1-2; 9 bases line up with TRBD1. This CDR3 has 15 residues. The germline gives CDR1 MGHRA, CDR2 YSYEKL. V gave up 4 bases and J gave up 8 bases; unmatched junction bases: 11.

This chain joins TRBV30 and TRBJ1-1; D not resolved. The CDR3 spans 13 residues. Germline values: CDR1 GTSNPN, CDR2 SVGIG (reference sequence). Trimming left V 5 bases short and J 5 bases short, with 15 bases between. The CDR3 sequence: CAWGHSRGTEAFF. The DNA for the CDR3 is TGTGCCTGGGGCCACTCCCGGGGAACTGAAGCTTTCTTT.

The V and J genes are TRBV6-5 and TRBJ1-5; D may be TRBD1 (5 bases). The CDR3 is 13 amino acids. V was cut by 7 bases and J by 5 bases, with 12 bases left in between. CDR1 is MNHEY, CDR2 SVGAGI, per germline. The DNA of the CDR3 is TGTGCCAGCAAGGGCCGGGGGGATCAGCCCCAGCATTTT. It translates to CASKGRGDQPQHF.

In its sample, this clone was seen a few times. This chain joins TRBV18 and TRBJ2-7, with 8 positions matching TRBD1. This CDR3 region has 13 residues. Germline V lookup: CDR1 KGHSH, CDR2 LQKENI. After removal of 2 bases from V and 7 bases from J, the junction contained 4 bases not matched to a gene. The CDR3 nucleotides are TGTGCCAGCTCACCATGGACAGGGAATGAGCAGTACTTC. This gives the protein CASSPWTGNEQYF.

This clone was picked up one time. The chain carries TRBV18 and TRBJ1-1, with D possibly TRBD1 on 6 matching bases. In germline, CDR1 is KGHSH, CDR2 LQKENI. The CDR3 extends over 15 amino acids. V was pared by 5 bases and J by 3 bases, with 16 bases between. This CDR3 reads CASSAQGLPYTEAFF. In DNA, the CDR3 is TGTGCCAGCTCAGCGCAGGGGCTCCCCTACACTGAAGCTTTCTTT.

The J gene is TRBJ2-3, the V gene TRBV4-1, with D possibly being TRBD2 (6 bases). This CDR3 is 16 amino acids long. The V and J ends lost 4 bases and 0 bases respectively, with 14 bases between them. From germline, CDR1 is MGHRA and CDR2 YSYEKL. CDR3 DNA: TGCGCCAGCAGCCCCCCTCACGGGGGTAGCACAGATACGCAGTATTTT. This sequence encodes CASSPPHGGSTDTQYF.

The chain employs TRBV12-3 or TRBV12-4 and TRBJ2-3; D unresolved. The length of the CDR3 is 12 residues. V was clipped by 5 bases and J by 3 bases, with 6 bases between them. The CDR3 coding sequence is TGTGCCAGCAGTGTTATAACAGATACGCAGTATTTT. It specifies CASSVITDTQYF.

This rearrangement joins TRBV7-9 to TRBJ1-2, with D tentatively TRBD1 (6 bases). This CDR3 spans 14 amino acids. Trimming took off 7 bases at V and 4 bases at J, with 16 bases between the two ends. CDR1 is SEHNR, CDR2 FQNEAQ, per germline (reference sequence). The CDR3 loop reads CASTLGGASYGYTF. CDR3 bases: TGTGCCAGCACCCTGGGGGGGGCGAGCTATGGCTACACCTTC. Together with reference TRBV7-9 and TRBJ1-2, the CDR3 gives the full variable domain: DTGVSQNPRHKITKRGQNVTFRCDPISEHNRLYWYRQTLGQGPEFLTYFQNEAQLEKSRLLSDRFSAERPKGSFSTLEIQRTEQGDSAMYLCASTLGGASYGYTFGSGTRLTVV.

This clone appeared a single time. The rearrangement joins TRBV25-1 to TRBJ1-2; 7 nucleotides agree with TRBD1. Germline V gives CDR1 MGHDK, CDR2 SYGVNS. The CDR3 contains 14 residues. The J segment lost 8 bases and the V segment lost 6 bases, leaving 12 bases of the junction unmatched. This CDR3 reads CASREQGSLYGYTF. CDR3 nucleotide sequence: TGTGCCAGCAGGGAACAGGGGTCTTTATACGGCTACACCTTC.

This chain uses TRBV3-1 (or the pseudogene TRBV3-2) with TRBJ2-1, with 9 bases that match TRBD2. The V segment lost 4 bases and the J segment 9 bases; nucleotides outside the gene matches: 10. This CDR3 has 15 amino acids. CDR1 and CDR2 (germline): LGHDT, YNNKEL (reference sequence). The CDR3 region is CASSPGTSPLGEQFF. Written as DNA, the CDR3 is TGTGCCAGCAGCCCCGGGACTAGCCCATTGGGTGAGCAGTTCTTC.